This T cell receptor (beta chain) was recovered during a study of cytomegalovirus exposure and HLA in healthy donors (dated by TCRdb to about 2017). About the full investigation: An earlier analysis of approximately 640 of the donors reported about 250 Gb of sequence data and more than 90 million unique TCR beta sequences from around 200 million T cells. Among about 410 genotyped donors of the cohort, an average of around 250,000 unique TCR beta nucleotide sequences was sequenced per donor, of which about 18% were non-productive. Using immunosequencing, the study profiled T cell repertoires from fewer than 850 subjects and related those repertoires to cytomegalovirus serostatus. The study was designed to test whether signatures of past pathogen exposure could be identified by cataloging public T cell receptors. Rather than using new phenotypic data, the later analysis identified candidate immune exposures from TCR beta sequences and from how often those sequences occurred across donors. An early release that covered 500 to 800 HLA-typed donors contained approximately 320 gigabases of sequencing data and approximately 85 million unique TCR sequences. In an earlier analysis of a few hundred of the donors, high-throughput TCR beta sequencing was used to judge whether each TCR beta V gene segment behaved as functional or pseudogenic. The genetic ancestry cluster associated with self-reported Caucasian donors included 81% of the roughly 380 genotyped donors. All discovery cohort repertoires had been generated on a single sequencing platform. Roughly five DR-DQ haplotypes were handled as single units for association and clustering, since linkage in the cohort was strong. Class I and class II HLA loci were covered by the typing at four-digit resolution. To study patterns of TCR occurrence, a later analysis re-analyzed previously published TCR beta repertoires from 600 to 750 donors and added high-resolution HLA genotyping. To predict cytomegalovirus infection status, the study brought together high-throughput TCR immunosequencing, statistical association of individual TCRs with disease status, and machine learning. A separate validation cohort of approximately 130 different subjects was used in addition to the roughly 670-subject first cohort. Alongside the repertoire data, information on donor age, sex, ethnicity and CMV serostatus was compiled. Typing coverage varied by locus: about 620-630 donors for A, B, C, DRB1 and DQB1; more than 500 for DQA1; approximately 570 for DPA1; some 470 for DPB1. Genome-wide SNP genotypes for about three fifths of the 666 donors were used in a later genetic analysis, which treated that subset as a discovery cohort.

Library method: the immunoSEQ multiplex PCR assay. The multiplex PCR relied on a mix of 60 forward primers for TCR Vbeta segments and 13 reverse primers for TCR Jbeta segments. A multiplex PCR assay on genomic DNA amplified the CDR3 region of rearranged TCR beta genes. The amplified TCR beta libraries were sequenced on the Illumina HiSeq System as 87-base-pair reads. Per the source publication's procedure: In a later analysis, tens of millions of unique TCR beta chains were counted across the roughly 670 repertoires, and roughly 11 million of these chains were shared by at least two donors. To remove PCR and sequencing errors, raw reads were error-corrected and collapsed into unique sequences using a nearest-neighbor algorithm that merged closely related sequences. CDR3 sequences were aligned to IMGT reference sequences to assign V, D and J gene segments. For a sequence to be retained, a match of at least six nucleotides to both a V gene segment and a J gene segment was required. Rearrangements were classified as productive when the CDR3 lacked stop codons and remained in frame with V and J, and all other rearrangements were classified as non-productive. CDR3 was defined by IMGT convention, running from the second conserved V-encoded cysteine to the conserved J-encoded phenylalanine. In an earlier analysis of approximately 590 of the donors, sequences lacking an unambiguous match to a single V gene segment were excluded. An earlier analysis of over 450 of the donors classified V segments as functional when productive rearrangements were above 56.7% and as segregating when the standard deviation between donors was above 5%. A statistical classification framework was built to diagnose cytomegalovirus status from the catalog of TCR beta chain sequences. In a later analysis, V and J genes were assigned by comparing TCR nucleotide sequences against IMGT/GENE-DB human TR gene sequences. A later analysis assigned CDR3 sequences and most-parsimonious VDJ recombination scenarios with the TCRdist pipeline. In a later analysis, each TCR beta chain was defined by its CDR3 amino acid sequence together with its V-gene family, and reads without a unique V-gene family were excluded. To address suspected cross-contamination and a sequencing artifact, a later analysis removed several hundred highly shared, low-generation-probability nucleotide sequences. A later analysis calculated a clonal expansion index for each public chain from normalized within-repertoire ranks of inferred template counts. In a later analysis, generation probabilities were computed using a VDJ recombination model fitted to out-of-frame rearrangements, and the results were checked against IGoR. In a later analysis, hypergeometric tests were used to score TCR-TCR, TCR-HLA and TCR-CMV co-occurrence, with a repertoire-size bias correction applied to TCR pairs. In a later analysis, false discovery rates were estimated by permuting HLA or CMV assignments 20 times. In a later analysis, co-occurring TCRs were grouped using DBSCAN, and TCRdist sequence similarity was added for clustering within HLA-allele-positive subsets. Repertoires with fewer than 30,000 or more than 120,000 public chains, plus five repertoires with anomalous nucleotide sharing, were excluded from co-occurrence clustering. TCRdb provides this immuneACCESS table in a form limited to in-frame rearrangements. Some clones are lacking; in checked studies, under half of them reflect an unresolved V gene, and why the rest are absent is not known. V and J calls and clone size come straight from that table; D and trimming were deduced from the DNA. The sample table holds about 160,000 clones, of which around 85% were seen once. 1% of the sample is taken by the ten largest.

The cohort consisted of 600 or so healthy bone marrow donors. All cohort members were sampled while nominally healthy, although unrecorded immune exposures were likely present. The donor tested CMV seronegative and was one of the 352 seronegative cohort members. Every donor gave a peripheral blood sample, and the peripheral blood mononuclear cells from that sample were used for TCR beta sequencing. The Qiagen DNeasy Blood Extraction Kit was used to extract genomic DNA from the blood cell samples. The study at large found these results: A later genetic analysis reported fewer N-insertions in productive TCRs among donors in an Asian-associated ancestry cluster than the roughly 720-donor mean. Only TCR beta chains were sequenced in this cohort, and the absence of alpha or paired-chain data limited detectable features. Approximately 18 rarely observed V segments, including chromosome 9 orphons, were excluded from the earlier analysis of approximately 500 of the donors because counts were too low. When HLA alleles, especially DR and DQ, strongly co-occurred, attributing TCR associations to individual alleles was difficult. The presence/absence analyses assumed that sequencing depth was roughly uniform across donors, and that assumption may not be true. A further reported finding was that TCR beta sequences accurately predicted the HLA-A and HLA-B alleles for most subjects in the first cohort. A later analysis reported that several top co-occurrence clusters appeared linked to parvovirus B19, influenza, CMV and Epstein-Barr virus. Across donors, most TCR sequences were observed very rarely, whereas some public TCRs were present in many individuals. An earlier analysis of 587 of the donors showed that most TCR beta V segments appeared in productive rearrangements either about 87% or about 30% of the time, which broadly matched IMGT annotations. The authors suggested that the approach could potentially be extended to other disease states and immunological phenotypes. In a later analysis, HLA-associated TCR beta chains showed more clonal expansion and lower generation probabilities than non-associated chains that were equally common. Because HLA typing was missing for some donors at each locus, association tests included only the typed subset. The only immune exposure information available for the cohort was CMV serostatus. The study gave a list of under 200 TCR beta chains associated with cytomegalovirus. Three of the identified cytomegalovirus-associated TCR beta chains were confirmed in vitro to be specific for cytomegalovirus antigens. The classifier was reported to diagnose cytomegalovirus status with high specificity and sensitivity in both the original and validation cohorts. In a later genetic analysis, a missense DCLRE1C variant was associated with V-gene and J-gene trimming of TCR beta chains, and the association was replicated in an independent cohort. Most CMV-associated TCR beta chains appeared to be HLA-restricted in a later analysis, and the HLA associations seemed to be driven largely by CMV exposure. Correlated functional status among segregating V segments might be attributable to linkage disequilibrium, but an unknown experimental factor could not be ruled out. At a false discovery rate of 0.05, a later analysis linked 16,951 TCR beta sequences to specific HLA alleles. A group of highly shared sequence variants was considered likely to be a technical artifact of the sequencing pipeline. In a later analysis, TCR association rates were found to vary across HLA loci, with the most associated TCRs seen for DRB1 alleles and the fewest for HLA-C alleles.

Note on this clone: The antigen it binds to is not known. Base qualities are not provided; no much larger clone lies one nucleotide away.

Sequencing used PBMCs. This receptor was identified in a boy aged 2 to 10 in good health and CMV-seronegative.

The CDR3 corresponds to CASSLVGQGFQETQYF. The DNA sequence is TGTGCCAGCAGCTTGGTGGGACAGGGATTCCAAGAGACCCAGTACTTC. The sequence links TRBV5-6 to TRBJ2-5; TRBD1 aligns with 9 central bases. V is trimmed back by 0 bases and J by 1 base, and the junction contains 4 bases that no gene match accounts for. CDR1 and CDR2 are drawn from the germline V gene: SGHDT, YYEEEE. The CDR3 contains 16 residues, cysteine and phenylalanine counted. The retained sequence is limited to the CDR3, 48 bases, with the frame set at the first base.